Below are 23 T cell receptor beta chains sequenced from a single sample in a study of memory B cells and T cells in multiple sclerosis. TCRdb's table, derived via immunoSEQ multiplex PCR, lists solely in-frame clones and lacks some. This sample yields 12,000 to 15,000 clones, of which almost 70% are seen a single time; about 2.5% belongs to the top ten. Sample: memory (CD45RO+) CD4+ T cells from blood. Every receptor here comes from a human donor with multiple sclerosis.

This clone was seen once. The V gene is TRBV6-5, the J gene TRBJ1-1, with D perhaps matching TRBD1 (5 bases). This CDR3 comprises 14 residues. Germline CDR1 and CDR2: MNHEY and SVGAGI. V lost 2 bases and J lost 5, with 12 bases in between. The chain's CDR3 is CASSYQAGRTEAFF. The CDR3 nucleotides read TGTGCCAGCAGTTACCAGGCGGGGCGGACTGAAGCTTTCTTT.

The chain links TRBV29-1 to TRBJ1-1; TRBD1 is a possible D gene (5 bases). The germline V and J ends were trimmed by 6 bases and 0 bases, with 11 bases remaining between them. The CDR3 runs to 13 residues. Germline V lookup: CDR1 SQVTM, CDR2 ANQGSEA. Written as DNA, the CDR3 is TGCAGCGTCACAGGACGGTTGAACACTGAAGCTTTCTTT. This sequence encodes CSVTGRLNTEAFF.

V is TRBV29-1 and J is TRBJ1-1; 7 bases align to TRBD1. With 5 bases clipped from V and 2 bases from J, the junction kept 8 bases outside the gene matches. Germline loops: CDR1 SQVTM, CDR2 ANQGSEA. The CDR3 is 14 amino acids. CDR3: CSVTTGTANTEAFF. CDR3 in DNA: TGCAGCGTTACTACCGGGACAGCAAACACTGAAGCTTTCTTT.

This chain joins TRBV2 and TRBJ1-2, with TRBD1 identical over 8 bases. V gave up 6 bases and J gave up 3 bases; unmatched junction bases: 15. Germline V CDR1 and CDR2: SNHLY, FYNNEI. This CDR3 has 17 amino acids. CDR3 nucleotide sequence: TGTGCCAGCAGGAAAGGAGAGGCAGGGGGCTTCTACTATGGCTACACCTTC. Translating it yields CASRKGEAGGFYYGYTF.

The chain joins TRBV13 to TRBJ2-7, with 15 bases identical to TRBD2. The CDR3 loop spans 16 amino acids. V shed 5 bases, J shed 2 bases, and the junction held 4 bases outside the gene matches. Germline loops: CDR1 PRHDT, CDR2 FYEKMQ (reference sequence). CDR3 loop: CASSRTSGGGPYEQYF. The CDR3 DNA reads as TGTGCCAGCAGCCGGACTAGCGGGGGGGGGCCCTACGAGCAGTACTTC.

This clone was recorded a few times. In DNA, the CDR3 is TGTGCCAGCAGCTTGAGGGGCGGCTACACCTTC. It yields the protein CASSLRGGYTF. The rearrangement joins TRBV5-6 to TRBJ1-2, with D possibly TRBD1 on 5 matching bases. V lost 1 base and J lost 8, with 6 bases in between. Germline V gene sequence: CDR1 SGHDT, CDR2 YYEEEE. The CDR3 runs 11 residues. Full variable domain (remainder filled in from reference TRBV5-6 and TRBJ1-2): DAGVTQSPTHLIKTRGQQVTLRCSPKSGHDTVSWYQQALGQGPQFIFQYYEEEERQRGNFPDRFSGHQFPNYSSELNVNALLLGDSALYLCASSLRGGYTFGSGTRLTVV.

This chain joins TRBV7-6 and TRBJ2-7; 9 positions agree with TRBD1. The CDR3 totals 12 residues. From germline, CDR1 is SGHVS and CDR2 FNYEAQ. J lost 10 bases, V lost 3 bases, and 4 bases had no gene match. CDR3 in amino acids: CASSLGQGGQYF. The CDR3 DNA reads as TGTGCCAGCAGCTTGGGACAGGGAGGTCAGTACTTC.

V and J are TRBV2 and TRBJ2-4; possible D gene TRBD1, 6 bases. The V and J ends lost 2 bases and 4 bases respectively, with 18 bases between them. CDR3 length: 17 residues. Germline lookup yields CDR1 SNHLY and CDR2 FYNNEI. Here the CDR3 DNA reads TGTGCCAGCAGTGAAAGTGCAGGGGTCGTGAGGAAAAACATTCAGTACTTC. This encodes CASSESAGVVRKNIQYF.

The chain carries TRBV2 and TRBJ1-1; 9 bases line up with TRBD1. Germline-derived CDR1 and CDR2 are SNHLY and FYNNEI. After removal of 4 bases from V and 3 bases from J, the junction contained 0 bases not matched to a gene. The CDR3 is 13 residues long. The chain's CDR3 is CASSGDRDTEAFF. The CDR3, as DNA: TGTGCCAGCAGTGGGGACAGGGACACTGAAGCTTTCTTT.

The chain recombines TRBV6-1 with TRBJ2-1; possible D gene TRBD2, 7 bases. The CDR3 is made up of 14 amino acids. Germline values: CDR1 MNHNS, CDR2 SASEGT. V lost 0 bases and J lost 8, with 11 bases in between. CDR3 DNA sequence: TGTGCCAGCAGTGAAGCGGGGGGGCTAGATGAGCAGTTCTTC. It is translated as CASSEAGGLDEQFF.

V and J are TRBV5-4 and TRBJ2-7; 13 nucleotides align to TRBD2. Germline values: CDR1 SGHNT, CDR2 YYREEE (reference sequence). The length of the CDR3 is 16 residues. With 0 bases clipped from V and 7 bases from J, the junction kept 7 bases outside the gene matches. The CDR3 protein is CASSLGLAGGMTEQYF. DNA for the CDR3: TGTGCCAGCAGCTTGGGACTAGCGGGAGGAATGACAGAGCAGTACTTC.

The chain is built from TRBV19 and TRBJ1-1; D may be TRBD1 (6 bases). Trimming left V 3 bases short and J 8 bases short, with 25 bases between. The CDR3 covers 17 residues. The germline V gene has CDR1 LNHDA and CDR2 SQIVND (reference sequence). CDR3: CASSIPGVAPGREEAFF. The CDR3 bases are TGTGCCAGTAGTATCCCAGGGGTGGCGCCGGGCAGGGAGGAAGCTTTCTTT.

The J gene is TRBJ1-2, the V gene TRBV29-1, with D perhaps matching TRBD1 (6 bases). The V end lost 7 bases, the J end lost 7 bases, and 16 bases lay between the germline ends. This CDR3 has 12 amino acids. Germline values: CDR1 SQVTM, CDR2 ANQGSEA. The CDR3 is CSALTGPTGYTF. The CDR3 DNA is TGCAGCGCCCTGACAGGTCCGACTGGCTACACCTTC.

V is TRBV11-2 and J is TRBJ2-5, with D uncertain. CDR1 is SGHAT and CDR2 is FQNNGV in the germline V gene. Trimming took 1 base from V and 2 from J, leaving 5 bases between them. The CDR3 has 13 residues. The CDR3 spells CASSLGGQETQYF. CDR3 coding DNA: TGTGCCAGCAGCTTAGGAGGACAAGAGACCCAGTACTTC. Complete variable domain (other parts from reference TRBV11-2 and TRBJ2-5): EAGVAQSPRYKIIEKRQSVAFWCNPISGHATLYWYQQILGQGPKLLIQFQNNGVVDDSQLPKDRFSAERLKGVDSTLKIQPAKLEDSAVYLCASSLGGQETQYFGPGTRLLVL.

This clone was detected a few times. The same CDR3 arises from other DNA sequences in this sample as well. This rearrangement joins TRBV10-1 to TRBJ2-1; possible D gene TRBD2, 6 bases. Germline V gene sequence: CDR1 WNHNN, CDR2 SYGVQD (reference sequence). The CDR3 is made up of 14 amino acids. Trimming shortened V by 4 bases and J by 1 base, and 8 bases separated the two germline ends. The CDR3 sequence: CASSAGGSYNEQFF. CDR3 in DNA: TGCGCCAGCAGTGCTGGGGGGTCCTACAATGAGCAGTTCTTC.

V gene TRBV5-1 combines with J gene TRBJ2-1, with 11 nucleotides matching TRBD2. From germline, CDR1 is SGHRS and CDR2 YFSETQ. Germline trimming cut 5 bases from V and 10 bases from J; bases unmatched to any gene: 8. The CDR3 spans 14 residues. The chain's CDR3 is CASSIAGGEREQFF. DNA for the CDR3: TGCGCCAGCAGTATAGCGGGAGGGGAGAGGGAGCAGTTCTTC.

The CDR3 sequence is CASSRDRNSGNTIYF. As DNA, the CDR3 is TGTGCCAGTAGCAGGGACAGGAACTCTGGAAACACCATATATTTT. The chain uses TRBV19 and TRBJ1-3; TRBD1 agrees at 8 bases. CDR3 length equals 15 residues. V shed 6 bases and J 0 bases; nucleotides not matched to a gene: 4. Germline-derived CDR1 and CDR2 are LNHDA and SQIVND (reference sequence).

The CDR3 bases are TGTGCCACCGCCGGACAGGGGCTGGCCTATGGCTACACCTTC. Its protein product is CATAGQGLAYGYTF. The rearrangement joins TRBV27 to TRBJ1-2; 9 bases agree with TRBD1. The CDR3 is 14 residues long. Germline loops: CDR1 MNHEY, CDR2 SMNVEV (reference sequence). The junction had 10 bases not matched to a gene; V was cut back by 10 bases and J by 4 bases.

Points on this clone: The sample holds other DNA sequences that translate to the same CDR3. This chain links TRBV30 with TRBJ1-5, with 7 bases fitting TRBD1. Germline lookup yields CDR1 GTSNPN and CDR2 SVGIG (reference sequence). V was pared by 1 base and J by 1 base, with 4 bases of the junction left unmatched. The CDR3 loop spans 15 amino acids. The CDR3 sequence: CAWSGGRGSNQPQHF. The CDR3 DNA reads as TGTGCCTGGAGTGGGGGCAGGGGGAGCAATCAGCCCCAGCATTTT.

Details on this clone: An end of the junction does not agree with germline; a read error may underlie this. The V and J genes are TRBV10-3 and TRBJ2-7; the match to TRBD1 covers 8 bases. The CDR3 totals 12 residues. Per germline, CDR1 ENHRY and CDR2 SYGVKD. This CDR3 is CAISEDRGIGNF. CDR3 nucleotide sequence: TGTGCCATCAGTGAGGACAGGGGAATAGGGAACTTC.

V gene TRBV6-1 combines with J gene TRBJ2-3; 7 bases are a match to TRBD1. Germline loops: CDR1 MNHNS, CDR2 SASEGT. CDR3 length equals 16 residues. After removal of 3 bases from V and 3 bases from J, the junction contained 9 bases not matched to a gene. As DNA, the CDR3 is TGTGCCAGCAGTGACCCACAGGGGCTAGGGACAGATACGCAGTATTTT. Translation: CASSDPQGLGTDTQYF.

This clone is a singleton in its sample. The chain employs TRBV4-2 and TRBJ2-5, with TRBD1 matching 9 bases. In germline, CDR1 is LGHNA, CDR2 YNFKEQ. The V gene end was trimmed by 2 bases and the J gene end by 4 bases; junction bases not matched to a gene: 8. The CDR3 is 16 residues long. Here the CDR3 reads CASSQSTGTGRETQYF. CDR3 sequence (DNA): TGTGCCAGCAGCCAAAGCACCGGGACAGGGCGAGAGACCCAGTACTTC.

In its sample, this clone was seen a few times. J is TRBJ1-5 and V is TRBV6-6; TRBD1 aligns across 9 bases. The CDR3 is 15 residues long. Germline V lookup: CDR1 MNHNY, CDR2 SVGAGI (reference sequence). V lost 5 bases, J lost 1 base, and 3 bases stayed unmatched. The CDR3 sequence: CASSVGQGSNQPQHF. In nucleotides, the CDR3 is TGTGCCAGCAGTGTGGGACAGGGAAGCAATCAGCCCCAGCATTTT.